Each of the 26 T cell receptor beta chains below was sequenced from the same sample in a study of blood T cell repertoires in COVID-19. Assay used: immunoSEQ multiplex PCR; TCRdb lists only in-frame clones, some missing. The sample has a few hundred thousand clones, more than 70% seen once. The sample was peripheral blood. Receptor source: a human donor in a cohort sampled during active COVID-19.

This chain links TRBV19 with TRBJ2-6; no reliable D call. The ends were cut back, 5 bases at V and 4 bases at J, with 15 bases in the middle. CDR3 length: 16 residues. Germline CDR1 reads LNHDA; CDR2 reads SQIVND (reference sequence). The CDR3 spells CASSDSSLPGANVLTF. The CDR3 coding sequence is TGTGCCAGTAGTGACTCCTCTCTCCCCGGGGCCAACGTCCTGACTTTC. Combining the CDR3 with reference TRBV19 and TRBJ2-6 gives the whole variable domain DGGITQSPKYLFRKEGQNVTLSCEQNLNHDAMYWYRQDPGQGLRLIYYSQIVNDFQKGDIAEGYSVSREKKESFPLTVTSAQKNPTAFYLCASSDSSLPGANVLTFGAGSRLTVL.

This clone was detected once. The chain is built from TRBV19 and TRBJ1-4, with 10 bases fitting TRBD1. Looked up from germline, CDR1 is LNHDA and CDR2 is SQIVND (reference sequence). V dropped 3 bases and J dropped 7; count of bases not matched to a gene: 11. The CDR3 runs 17 residues. This chain's CDR3 is CASSIPPDRGHGEKLFF. CDR3 DNA sequence: TGTGCCAGTAGTATCCCGCCCGACAGGGGGCACGGTGAAAAACTGTTTTTT.

J is TRBJ2-5 and V is TRBV24-1, with 8 bases identical to TRBD1. The ends lost 2 bases at V and 5 bases at J; junction bases unmatched: 9. The germline CDR1 and CDR2 sequences are KGHDR and SFDVKD. CDR3 length: 16 amino acids. The CDR3 sequence is CATSDSGAGGWETQYF. The CDR3 nucleotides read TGTGCCACCAGTGATTCCGGGGCAGGGGGCTGGGAGACCCAGTACTTC.

This rearrangement joins TRBV7-8 to TRBJ2-5; 9 bases fit TRBD2. The length of the CDR3 is 16 residues. Germline loops: CDR1 SGHVS, CDR2 FQNEAQ. With 3 bases clipped from V and 5 bases from J, the junction kept 10 bases outside the gene matches. DNA of the CDR3: TGTGCCAGCAGCTTCCCGAGACTAGCGGCCCTCGAGACCCAGTACTTC. It codes for CASSFPRLAALETQYF. The whole variable domain, remainder taken from reference TRBV7-8 and TRBJ2-5, is GAGVSQSPRYKVAKRGQDVALRCDPISGHVSLFWYQQALGQGPEFLTYFQNEAQLDKSGLPSDRFFAERPEGSVSTLKIQRTQQEDSAVYLCASSFPRLAALETQYFGPGTRLLVL.

The V gene is TRBV6-6, the J gene TRBJ2-7, with 13 bases matching TRBD2. The length of the CDR3 is 16 residues. V dropped 0 bases and J dropped 3; count of bases not matched to a gene: 2. Germline CDR1 MNHNY, CDR2 SVGAGI (reference sequence). CDR3 sequence (DNA): TGTGCCAGCAGTTACTCGCGACTAGCGGGAGGCTACGAGCAGTACTTC. Its protein is CASSYSRLAGGYEQYF.

The genes are TRBV6-6 and TRBJ1-1; a weak D match, TRBD1 (6 bases). CDR1 is MNHNY, CDR2 SVGAGI, per germline (reference sequence). The CDR3 contains 15 residues. Trimming pared 6 bases from V and 4 bases from J, leaving 18 bases between. In DNA form, the CDR3 reads TGTGCCAGCAGCCCCCCCAGGGGTGAGTCCACTGAAGCTTTCTTT. Translated: CASSPPRGESTEAFF.

This sequence joins TRBV5-1 and TRBJ2-3, with 8 bases fitting TRBD2. After removal of 4 bases from V and 3 bases from J, the junction contained 4 bases not matched to a gene. The CDR3 sequence is 14 residues long. Germline V gene sequence: CDR1 SGHRS, CDR2 YFSETQ. DNA for the CDR3: TGCGCCAGCAGCCGCGGGGGGCCTACAGATACGCAGTATTTT. Translated, it gives CASSRGGPTDTQYF.

V is TRBV29-1 and J is TRBJ1-2, with D tentatively TRBD1 (6 bases). Germline values: CDR1 SQVTM, CDR2 ANQGSEA. The CDR3 covers 14 residues. Trimming removed 1 base from V and 5 bases from J, with 14 bases in between. The CDR3 sequence is CSVEGRGARYGYTF. CDR3 in DNA: TGCAGCGTTGAAGGGCGGGGGGCTAGGTATGGCTACACCTTC.

This clone appeared a few times. DNA of the CDR3: TGTGCCAGCAGTTTATCTAGCGGGGAATACGAGCAGTACTTC. This translates into CASSLSSGEYEQYF. The rearrangement links TRBV28 to TRBJ2-7, with TRBD2 matching 9 bases. The CDR3 consists of 14 residues. V lost 1 base, J lost 4 bases, and 2 bases stayed unmatched. The germline V gene has CDR1 MDHEN and CDR2 SYDVKM. The full variable domain, its missing parts supplied by reference TRBV28 and TRBJ2-7, is DVKVTQSSRYLVKRTGEKVFLECVQDMDHENMFWYRQDPGLGLRLIYFSYDVKMKEKGDIPEGYSVSREKKERFSLILESASTNQTSMYLCASSLSSGEYEQYFGPGTRLTVT.

A few counts support this clone. The chain has TRBV30 and TRBJ1-1; 8 nucleotides agree with TRBD1. The V gene's germline CDR1 is GTSNPN and CDR2 SVGIG (reference sequence). The CDR3 contains 12 residues. V lost 0 bases to trimming and J lost 6 bases; unmatched junction nucleotides: 0. CDR3 bases: TGTGCCTGGAGTGTACAGGGGGCTGAAGCTTTCTTT. Its protein product is CAWSVQGAEAFF.

This clone came up a few times. This rearrangement joins TRBV12-3 or TRBV12-4 to TRBJ1-1; 10 nucleotides match TRBD1. The ends lost 7 bases at V and 4 bases at J; junction bases unmatched: 3. This CDR3 has 13 residues. The CDR3 loop is CASIRDRGTEAFF. The CDR3 coding sequence is TGTGCCAGCATACGGGACAGGGGCACTGAAGCTTTCTTT.

The chain combines TRBV6-5 with TRBJ2-5; a weak D match, TRBD2 (5 bases). In germline, CDR1 is MNHEY, CDR2 SVGAGI. The CDR3 is made up of 13 amino acids. Deletions cut 6 bases from V and 4 bases from J, with 12 bases between. The CDR3: CASRLGVLETQYF. In DNA, the CDR3 is TGTGCCAGCAGGCTGGGAGTTCTAGAGACCCAGTACTTC.

This chain joins TRBV5-1 and TRBJ2-1; 7 bases are a match to TRBD2. CDR1 is SGHRS, CDR2 YFSETQ, per germline. The CDR3 runs 13 residues. V shed 3 bases, J shed 5 bases, and the junction held 2 bases outside the gene matches. CDR3 in amino acids: CASSSLADNEQFF. The CDR3 DNA reads as TGCGCCAGCAGCTCTCTAGCGGACAATGAGCAGTTCTTC.

The chain uses TRBV28 and TRBJ2-4, with a tentative D call TRBD1 (5 bases). This CDR3 has 14 amino acids. V dropped 5 bases and J dropped 2 bases, with 10 bases sitting between them. Germline V gives CDR1 MDHEN, CDR2 SYDVKM. CDR3 region: CASSMDNSKNIQYF. The CDR3 DNA reads TGTGCCAGCAGTATGGACAACTCCAAAAACATTCAGTACTTC.

The chain uses TRBV27 and TRBJ2-1; 9 bases line up with TRBD1. The CDR3 length is 16 residues. CDR1 is MNHEY, CDR2 SMNVEV, per germline (reference sequence). V trimming: 6 bases; J trimming: 3 bases; junction bases outside the gene matches: 9. The DNA of the CDR3 is TGTGCCAGCAGCGAACTTCCGGGACAGGGCTACAATGAGCAGTTCTTC. Its translation: CASSELPGQGYNEQFF.

The chain recombines TRBV6-6 with TRBJ1-5; tentative D call: TRBD1 (6 bases). Trimming took 4 bases from V and 1 from J, leaving 8 bases between them. CDR3 length equals 14 residues. Germline V gene lookup returns CDR1 MNHNY and CDR2 SVGAGI (reference sequence). The CDR3 spells CASSFGQSNQPQHF. The CDR3 nucleotides are TGTGCCAGCAGTTTTGGACAGAGCAATCAGCCCCAGCATTTT.

This clone was observed once. The V call is TRBV5-1, the J call TRBJ2-2; weak D call: TRBD2 (5 bases). Trimming shortened V by 2 bases and J by 0 bases, and 8 bases separated the two germline ends. CDR1 is SGHRS, CDR2 YFSETQ, per germline. The CDR3 length is 15 residues. Written as DNA, the CDR3 is TGCGCCAGCAGCTTAGAACTAGCGAACACCGGGGAGCTGTTTTTT. This gives the protein CASSLELANTGELFF.

The genes are TRBV7-2 and TRBJ2-5; D is unclear. V was shortened by 4 bases and J by 2 bases, with 14 bases between the two germline ends. There are 15 residues in the CDR3. Germline V gives CDR1 SGHTA, CDR2 FQGNSA. The CDR3 protein is CASSYDLRRQETQYF. The CDR3 DNA is TGTGCCAGCAGCTACGACTTGAGAAGGCAAGAGACCCAGTACTTC. The whole variable domain, remainder taken from reference TRBV7-2 and TRBJ2-5, is GAGVSQSPSNKVTEKGKDVELRCDPISGHTALYWYRQSLGQGLEFLIYFQGNSAPDKSGLPSDRFSAERTGGSVSTLTIQRTQQEDSAVYLCASSYDLRRQETQYFGPGTRLLVL.

This chain joins TRBV4-2 and TRBJ2-7; 7 positions match TRBD1. Germline-derived CDR1 and CDR2 are LGHNA and YNFKEQ. The ends lost 4 bases at V and 0 bases at J; junction bases unmatched: 9. The CDR3 runs to 16 residues. Here the CDR3 reads CASSLHRAGGSYEQYF. The DNA for the CDR3 is TGTGCCAGCAGCCTCCACCGGGCAGGGGGCTCCTACGAGCAGTACTTC.

The J gene is TRBJ1-3, the V gene TRBV5-6; the D is unclear. Trimming stripped 5 bases from V and 0 bases from J, with 9 bases between. CDR1 and CDR2 (germline): SGHDT, YYEEEE. This CDR3 has 14 amino acids. The CDR3 loop is CASSPGYSGNTIYF. The CDR3 bases are TGTGCCAGCAGTCCAGGCTACTCTGGAAACACCATATATTTT.

This clone was counted between two and nine times. This chain uses TRBV2 with TRBJ2-3, with D tentatively TRBD2 (7 bases). The V gene lost 7 bases and the J gene lost 4 bases, with 15 bases spanning the gap. Germline V gene data show CDR1 as SNHLY and CDR2 as FYNNEI. The CDR3 consists of 14 residues. CDR3 nucleotides: TGTGCCAGCAACACAGGAGGGGGGGCAGATACGCAGTATTTT. It translates to CASNTGGGADTQYF.

This chain joins TRBV6-5 and TRBJ2-4; unclear D gene. V shed 0 bases and J shed 0 bases, with 6 bases lying between them. Germline V gene data show CDR1 as MNHEY and CDR2 as SVGAGI. This CDR3 has 15 residues. The CDR3 here is CASSYSSKAKNIQYF. Written as DNA, the CDR3 is TGTGCCAGCAGTTACTCGTCCAAAGCCAAAAACATTCAGTACTTC.

The chain employs TRBV13 and TRBJ2-1; D perhaps matches TRBD2 (6 bases). This CDR3 contains 16 residues. CDR1 and CDR2 from the germline V gene are PRHDT and FYEKMQ (reference sequence). Trimming removed 5 bases from V and 1 base from J, with 15 bases in between. The CDR3 nucleotides read TGTGCCAGCAGCCCGCCCGTAGCGGAATCCTACAATGAGCAGTTCTTC. Residues: CASSPPVAESYNEQFF. Filled out from reference TRBV13 and TRBJ2-1, the complete variable domain reads AAGVIQSPRHLIKEKRETATLKCYPIPRHDTVYWYQQGPGQDPQFLISFYEKMQSDKGSIPDRFSAQQFSDYHSELNMSSLELGDSALYFCASSPPVAESYNEQFFGPGTRLTVL.

The chain links TRBV6-5 to TRBJ2-1, with 8 bases aligning to TRBD2. Germline V gene sequence: CDR1 MNHEY, CDR2 SVGAGI. Trimming removed 0 bases from V and 3 bases from J; junction bases left unmatched: 4. The CDR3 extends over 16 amino acids. The DNA of the CDR3 is TGTGCCAGCAGTTACTCTGCTAGCGGGTTCTACAATGAGCAGTTCTTC. Amino acid sequence: CASSYSASGFYNEQFF.

This chain joins TRBV7-9 and TRBJ1-1, with D uncertain. V was pared by 1 base and J by 3 bases, with 9 bases between. The CDR3 has 14 residues. Germline V gene sequence: CDR1 SEHNR, CDR2 FQNEAQ (reference sequence). The CDR3 here is CASSLEVRDTEAFF. In nucleotides, the CDR3 is TGTGCCAGCAGCTTAGAGGTACGGGACACTGAAGCTTTCTTT.

This clone was found once. The sample holds other DNA sequences that translate to the same CDR3. The chain combines TRBV7-2 with TRBJ2-2; D is perhaps TRBD2 (6 bases). This CDR3 comprises 16 residues. Germline V gene lookup returns CDR1 SGHTA and CDR2 FQGNSA. Trimming cost V 1 base and J 4 bases, with 13 bases left between them. For the CDR3, the DNA is TGTGCCAGCAGCTTAGGAACGGGGGTGGGCACCGGGGAGCTGTTTTTT. This gives the protein CASSLGTGVGTGELFF.